This section outlines one T cell receptor (beta chain) sequence together with its context. Its matching antigen is unknown. The data belong to a study of siplizumab effects on memory and regulatory T cells. Assays covered 95,000 to 100,000 TCR templates per sample. Profiled with immunoSEQ multiplex PCR; TCRdb holds only in-frame clones, not every one. There are some 100,000 clones in the sample; about 91% occur only once, and around 0.7% lies in the top ten. Findings and caveats of the study: The apparent diversity of naive T cells exceeded that of memory cells, and naive T cells seemed to make a major contribution to the alloresponse. Whether proliferating Tregs in siplizumab cultures suppress was not functionally confirmed. Sequences that were alloreactive and traceable to unstimulated CD4+ memory cells were significantly reduced by siplizumab.

The V and J ends lost 6 bases and 0 bases respectively, with 12 bases between them. The CDR3 contains 15 residues. CDR1 is MDHEN, CDR2 SYDVKM, per germline. The chain recombines TRBV28 with TRBJ2-4, with D possibly matching TRBD2 (5 bases). The TCR was taken from a human donor in good health. Source material: Tregs sorted from blood. The CDR3 reads CASRGAELAKNIQYF. Here the CDR3 DNA reads TGTGCCAGCAGGGGAGCGGAGTTAGCCAAAAACATTCAGTACTTC.